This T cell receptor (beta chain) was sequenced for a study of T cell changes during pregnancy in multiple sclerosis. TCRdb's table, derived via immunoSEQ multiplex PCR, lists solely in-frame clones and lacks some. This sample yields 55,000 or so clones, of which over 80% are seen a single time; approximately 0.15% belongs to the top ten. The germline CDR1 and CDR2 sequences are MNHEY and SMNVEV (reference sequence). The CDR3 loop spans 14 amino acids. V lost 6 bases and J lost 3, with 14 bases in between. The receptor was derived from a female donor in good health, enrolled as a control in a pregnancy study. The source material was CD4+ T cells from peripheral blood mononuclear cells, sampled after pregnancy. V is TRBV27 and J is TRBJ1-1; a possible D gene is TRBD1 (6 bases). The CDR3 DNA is TGTGCCAGCAGAAGACTGGACAGTTACACTGAAGCTTTCTTT. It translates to CASRRLDSYTEAFF.